These 19 T cell receptor beta chains share one sample of origin, sequenced in a study of blood T cell repertoires in COVID-19. This table comes from immunoSEQ multiplex PCR, and its TCRdb copy is limited to in-frame clones, with some not included. The profile shows approximately 200,000 clones, roughly 83% of them singletons. The material sequenced was peripheral blood. The receptors shown here come from a woman in her 50s with acute or convalescent COVID-19.

The J gene is TRBJ1-1, the V gene TRBV12-3 or TRBV12-4, with no clear D. The CDR3 runs 13 residues. V dropped 6 bases and J dropped 5 bases, with 13 bases sitting between them. The CDR3 DNA reads TGTGCCAGCAGCCCCACCGCCCGGACTGAAGCTTTCTTT. It yields the protein CASSPTARTEAFF.

This sequence joins TRBV9 and TRBJ1-6; D is ambiguous. Trimming left V 4 bases short and J 5 bases short, with 13 bases between. The CDR3 covers 15 residues. Germline assignment: CDR1 SGDLS and CDR2 YYNGEE. The CDR3 sequence is CASSPGVYNNSPLHF. For the CDR3, the DNA is TGTGCCAGCAGCCCCGGGGTTTACAATAATTCACCCCTCCACTTT.

The V gene is TRBV19, the J gene TRBJ2-1; D remains unclear. This CDR3 region has 12 residues. Germline V gives CDR1 LNHDA, CDR2 SQIVND (reference sequence). V was pared by 6 bases and J by 6 bases, with 9 bases between. Here the CDR3 DNA reads TGTGCCAGTAGGGGCAGCCTCAATGAGCAGTTCTTC. It is translated as CASRGSLNEQFF.

The rearrangement links TRBV7-2 to TRBJ2-1; 8 bases match TRBD2. Looked up from germline, CDR1 is SGHTA and CDR2 is FQGNSA. V lost 0 bases to trimming and J lost 5 bases; unmatched junction nucleotides: 6. The CDR3 consists of 16 residues. CDR3 region: CASSLAGGGYDNEQFF. The CDR3 DNA is TGTGCCAGCAGCTTAGCGGGCGGGGGGTATGACAATGAGCAGTTCTTC.

This chain links TRBV7-9 with TRBJ2-2; TRBD2 matches 10 bases. V gave up 7 bases and J gave up 1 base; unmatched junction bases: 12. CDR3 size: 18 residues. The V gene's germline CDR1 is SEHNR and CDR2 FQNEAQ (reference sequence). Here the CDR3 reads CASTLSQLAGGNTGELFF. The DNA for the CDR3 is TGTGCCAGCACCCTTTCCCAATTAGCGGGGGGGAACACCGGGGAGCTGTTTTTT.

The chain employs TRBV3-1 (or the pseudogene TRBV3-2) and TRBJ2-5, with D possibly TRBD1 on 5 matching bases. Trimming pared 0 bases from V and 7 bases from J, leaving 15 bases between. Germline-derived CDR1 and CDR2 are LGHDT and YNNKEL (reference sequence). This CDR3 is 15 amino acids long. The CDR3 spells CASSQDSAGSATQYF. The CDR3 DNA is TGTGCCAGCAGCCAAGATTCAGCAGGGTCCGCGACCCAGTACTTC.

This chain links TRBV30 with TRBJ1-3; 8 bases are a match to TRBD1. The CDR3 covers 14 residues. CDR1 is GTSNPN, CDR2 SVGIG, per germline (reference sequence). V shed 2 bases and J 1 base; nucleotides not matched to a gene: 1. CDR3 sequence reads: CAWSQGASGNTIYF. The DNA for the CDR3 is TGTGCCTGGAGTCAGGGGGCTTCTGGAAACACCATATATTTT.

The chain links TRBV6-5 to TRBJ2-3, with D perhaps TRBD2 (6 bases). Germline values: CDR1 MNHEY, CDR2 SVGAGI. This CDR3 is built from 15 residues. V was trimmed by 5 bases and J by 2 bases, leaving 14 bases between them. CDR3 DNA: TGTGCCAGCAGTATTGGTGGGGGGTCCACAGATACGCAGTATTTT. This translates into CASSIGGGSTDTQYF.

CDR3 residues: CASSQVLGGVYEQYF. CDR3 DNA sequence: TGTGCCAGCAGCCAAGTTCTGGGGGGGGTCTACGAGCAGTACTTC. The V call is TRBV4-2, the J call TRBJ2-7; 7 nucleotides agree with TRBD2. Germline CDR1 LGHNA, CDR2 YNFKEQ. The CDR3 has 15 amino acids. Trimming at V came to 1 base and at J to 3 bases, leaving 6 bases not matched to a gene.

The CDR3 region has the DNA TGTGCCAGCAGGCGGACGGGAAATTCACCCCTCCACTTT. It yields the protein CASRRTGNSPLHF. This chain connects TRBV12-3 or TRBV12-4 to TRBJ1-6; no clear D gene. CDR3 length: 13 residues. The V end was cut by 6 bases, the J end by 7 bases, with 10 bases between.

The chain is built from TRBV5-6 and TRBJ2-7; D not certain. The V gene's germline CDR1 is SGHDT and CDR2 YYEEEE. V was trimmed by 0 bases and J by 4 bases, leaving 5 bases between them. The CDR3 has 12 amino acids. The CDR3 reads CASSLEAYEQYF. CDR3 DNA: TGTGCCAGCAGCTTGGAAGCATACGAGCAGTACTTC. Supplemented by reference TRBV5-6 and TRBJ2-7, the full variable domain reads DAGVTQSPTHLIKTRGQQVTLRCSPKSGHDTVSWYQQALGQGPQFIFQYYEEEERQRGNFPDRFSGHQFPNYSSELNVNALLLGDSALYLCASSLEAYEQYFGPGTRLTVT.

This chain uses TRBV9 with TRBJ2-7, with D tentatively TRBD2 (6 bases). Germline V gene sequence: CDR1 SGDLS, CDR2 YYNGEE. CDR3 length equals 15 residues. Trimming pared 0 bases from V and 0 bases from J, leaving 10 bases between. The DNA of the CDR3 is TGTGCCAGCAGCGTAGGCGGGGCTAGCTCCTACGAGCAGTACTTC. Its protein is CASSVGGASSYEQYF.

This clone was observed a handful of times. The chain links TRBV6-5 to TRBJ1-6; D is unclear. The CDR3 contains 14 residues. V shed 8 bases and J shed 6 bases, with 14 bases lying between them. Germline-derived CDR1 and CDR2 are MNHEY and SVGAGI. The CDR3 DNA is TGTGCCAGCGGCGCGGGCGGGTCTAATTCACCCCTCCACTTT. Amino acid sequence: CASGAGGSNSPLHF.

In its sample, this clone was seen once. This chain links TRBV6-5 with TRBJ1-4, with D tentatively TRBD1 (6 bases). Trimming pared 7 bases from V and 17 bases from J, leaving 17 bases between. This CDR3 spans 11 amino acids. Germline-derived CDR1 and CDR2 are MNHEY and SVGAGI. The CDR3 sequence: CASMTGRRLFF. CDR3 DNA: TGTGCCAGCATGACAGGAAGGCGACTTTTTTTT.

Turning to this clone: Compared with germline, one end of the junction differs, possibly owing to a read error. This sequence joins TRBV7-8 and TRBJ2-1; TRBD2 matches 8 bases. This CDR3 spans 16 amino acids. Germline assignment: CDR1 SGHVS and CDR2 FQNEAQ. In nucleotides, the CDR3 is TGTGCCGGCAGCCAGACCCCGGGACTAGGGAGCCATGAGCAGTTCTTC. This encodes CAGSQTPGLGSHEQFF.

Comment on this clone: Other DNA sequences within the sample encode an identical CDR3. V and J are TRBV7-9 and TRBJ2-3; D remains ambiguous. The germline V gene has CDR1 SEHNR and CDR2 FQNEAQ (reference sequence). Trimming pared 2 bases from V and 0 bases from J, leaving 3 bases between. The CDR3 consists of 13 residues. The CDR3 DNA reads TGTGCCAGCAGCTTACTAAGCACAGATACGCAGTATTTT. This sequence encodes CASSLLSTDTQYF.

The chain joins TRBV27 to TRBJ2-7; no firm D call. Trimming pared 2 bases from V and 0 bases from J, leaving 8 bases between. The germline CDR1 and CDR2 sequences are MNHEY and SMNVEV (reference sequence). This CDR3 region has 14 residues. The CDR3 region is CASSLMMSSYEQYF. As DNA, the CDR3 is TGTGCCAGCAGTTTAATGATGAGCTCCTACGAGCAGTACTTC.

The chain uses TRBV4-2 and TRBJ1-2; maybe TRBD1 (6 bases). V was clipped by 2 bases and J by 5 bases, with 21 bases between them. CDR1 and CDR2 (germline): LGHNA, YNFKEQ. The CDR3 extends over 17 amino acids. The CDR3 is CASSQINPDSQQYGYTF. The DNA of the CDR3 is TGTGCCAGCAGCCAAATTAACCCGGACAGTCAGCAGTATGGCTACACCTTC.

This clone was seen more than once but under ten times. The chain joins TRBV12-3 or TRBV12-4 to TRBJ2-7, with a tentative D call TRBD1 (5 bases). V was clipped by 5 bases and J by 3 bases, with 11 bases between them. The CDR3 is 13 residues long. As DNA, the CDR3 is TGTGCCAGCAGTGGAACAGGTAACTACGAGCAGTACTTC. It specifies CASSGTGNYEQYF.